Shown below are 21 T cell receptor beta chains from a single sample sequenced in a study of shared clonotypes between healthy human individuals. Naive CD8 isolation took CD45RO-negative cells positively selected for CCR7 and excluded terminally differentiated effector memory CD45RA+ cells. Produced via immunoSEQ multiplex PCR; TCRdb's table is partial and in-frame only. The sample lists just over 2,000,000 clones, about 94% seen once, with around 1.1% in the top ten. The specimen sequenced was naive CD8+ T cells sorted from blood. Every receptor here comes from a man aged 18 to 30 in good health.

The J gene is TRBJ2-1, the V gene TRBV4-2; 7 bases line up with TRBD2. The CDR3 consists of 16 residues. Germline V lookup: CDR1 LGHNA, CDR2 YNFKEQ. With 1 base clipped from V and 0 bases from J, the junction kept 3 bases outside the gene matches. The CDR3 protein is CASSQASGNSYNEQFF. Written as DNA, the CDR3 is TGTGCCAGCAGCCAAGCGAGCGGGAACTCCTACAATGAGCAGTTCTTC.

In this sample, this clone turned up once. The J gene is TRBJ2-1, the V gene TRBV7-6; 7 nucleotides line up with TRBD1. CDR1 and CDR2 from the germline V gene are SGHVS and FNYEAQ. This CDR3 contains 15 residues. V dropped 1 base and J dropped 4; count of bases not matched to a gene: 4. The CDR3 loop reads CASSLGGQIYNEQFF. CDR3 DNA sequence: TGTGCCAGCAGCTTAGGGGGACAGATTTACAATGAGCAGTTCTTC.

The chain employs TRBV7-9 and TRBJ2-7, with TRBD1 matching 12 bases. The CDR3 is made up of 19 amino acids. J gave up 2 bases and V 4 bases, and 15 bases lay outside the gene matches. The germline V gene has CDR1 SEHNR and CDR2 FQNEAQ (reference sequence). CDR3 in DNA: TGTGCCAGCAGCTCGACCGGGACAGGGGGCAGGGACTCCCCCTACGAGCAGTACTTC. Its translation: CASSSTGTGGRDSPYEQYF.

The V gene is TRBV5-6, the J gene TRBJ2-1; TRBD1 aligns across 7 bases. Germline V gene data show CDR1 as SGHDT and CDR2 as YYEEEE. The CDR3 runs to 16 residues. Trimming at V came to 0 bases and at J to 5 bases, leaving 8 bases not matched to a gene. This CDR3 is CASSLGWTGMDNEQFF. The CDR3 DNA follows: TGTGCCAGCAGCTTGGGATGGACAGGAATGGACAATGAGCAGTTCTTC.

The rearrangement links TRBV2 to TRBJ2-7, with D possibly matching TRBD1 (5 bases). V lost 1 base and J lost 2, with 12 bases in between. The CDR3 length is 15 residues. Germline CDR1 SNHLY, CDR2 FYNNEI. The CDR3 here is CASSEEYRGTYEQYF. CDR3 in DNA: TGTGCCAGCAGTGAAGAGTATAGGGGCACCTACGAGCAGTACTTC.

The rearrangement joins TRBV27 to TRBJ2-7; the match to TRBD1 covers 9 bases. The CDR3 consists of 16 residues. Germline V gene data show CDR1 as MNHEY and CDR2 as SMNVEV (reference sequence). With V trimmed by 6 bases and J by 0 bases, 9 bases remained unmatched. CDR3 residues: CASRDIRDRVSYEQYF. CDR3 sequence (DNA): TGTGCCAGCAGGGACATCCGGGACAGGGTCTCCTACGAGCAGTACTTC.

The chain carries TRBV7-2 and TRBJ2-5; D perhaps matches TRBD2 (6 bases). Germline V lookup: CDR1 SGHTA, CDR2 FQGNSA. Trimming left V 4 bases short and J 2 bases short, with 17 bases between. There are 16 residues in the CDR3. The CDR3 sequence: CASSSPLPGVQETQYF. CDR3 in DNA: TGTGCCAGCAGCTCCCCTCTTCCGGGAGTACAAGAGACCCAGTACTTC.

The CDR3 nucleotides read TGTGCCAGTAGTATCGACGAGGGCCCCTACGAGCAGTACTTC. Translation gives CASSIDEGPYEQYF. The V call is TRBV19, the J call TRBJ2-7; tentatively, D is TRBD2 (5 bases). V lost 3 bases and J lost 2, with 11 bases in between. The CDR3 is made up of 14 amino acids. The germline V gene has CDR1 LNHDA and CDR2 SQIVND (reference sequence).

The chain joins TRBV27 to TRBJ2-7; 9 positions match TRBD1. CDR3 length: 13 amino acids. V lost 8 bases and J lost 2; bases outside the gene matches: 4. Per the germline V gene, CDR1 is MNHEY and CDR2 is SMNVEV (reference sequence). The CDR3 protein is CASGTGRAYEQYF. CDR3 bases: TGTGCCAGCGGGACAGGGCGGGCCTACGAGCAGTACTTC.

The chain has TRBV2 and TRBJ1-2; 10 bases map to TRBD1. The CDR3 length is 16 residues. Germline V lookup: CDR1 SNHLY, CDR2 FYNNEI. V lost 6 bases and J lost 6; bases outside the gene matches: 13. CDR3 DNA: TGTGCCAGCAGACCCTTAACCGGGACAGGGGACGATGGCTACACCTTC. Its protein is CASRPLTGTGDDGYTF. Full variable domain (outside the CDR3, taken from reference TRBV2 and TRBJ1-2): EPEVTQTPSHQVTQMGQEVILRCVPISNHLYFYWYRQILGQKVEFLVSFYNNEISEKSEIFDDQFSVERPDGSNFTLKIRSTKLEDSAMYFCASRPLTGTGDDGYTFGSGTRLTVV.

Concerning this clone itself: Compared with germline, one end of the junction differs, possibly owing to a read error. The V and J genes are TRBV7-7 and TRBJ2-1, with 8 bases fitting TRBD2. The germline CDR1 and CDR2 sequences are SSHAT and FNYEAQ (reference sequence). The CDR3 covers 13 residues. Here the CDR3 DNA reads TGTGCTAGCAGCCCCGGGGGGGGGCTTGAGCAGTTCTTC. As protein: CASSPGGGLEQFF.

This chain uses TRBV2 with TRBJ1-2; D is uncertain. V lost 4 bases to trimming and J lost 8 bases, with 8 bases between them. The CDR3 is 11 residues long. The germline gives CDR1 SNHLY, CDR2 FYNNEI. In DNA, the CDR3 is TGTGCCAGCAGTGGACCCGAGGGCTACACCTTC. Its translation is CASSGPEGYTF.

This clone appeared a single time. The V and J genes are TRBV7-9 and TRBJ2-7, with D possibly TRBD1 on 5 matching bases. Trimming removed 4 bases from V and 2 bases from J, with 9 bases in between. Germline loops: CDR1 SEHNR, CDR2 FQNEAQ (reference sequence). CDR3 length: 13 residues. The CDR3: CASSYDSAYEQYF. The CDR3 nucleotides are TGTGCCAGCAGCTATGACAGTGCCTACGAGCAGTACTTC.

There are a few counts of this clone. The chain links TRBV7-9 to TRBJ1-1; D is ambiguous. The CDR3 contains 13 residues. The germline gives CDR1 SEHNR, CDR2 FQNEAQ (reference sequence). Trimming removed 5 bases from V and 3 bases from J, with 10 bases in between. The CDR3 spells CASSPIPYTEAFF. The CDR3 coding sequence is TGTGCCAGCAGCCCCATCCCTTACACTGAAGCTTTCTTT.

This chain joins TRBV30 and TRBJ2-7; D not certain. The germline gives CDR1 GTSNPN, CDR2 SVGIG (reference sequence). This CDR3 contains 13 residues. V lost 5 bases to trimming and J lost 7 bases, with 18 bases between them. The CDR3 DNA is TGTGCCTGGGTAGGCCAGACCCTATCGGAGCAGTACTTC. Its protein is CAWVGQTLSEQYF.

The chain carries TRBV29-1 and TRBJ1-1, with 8 bases that match TRBD1. Germline V gene sequence: CDR1 SQVTM, CDR2 ANQGSEA. The CDR3 is 14 residues long. After removal of 8 bases from V and 6 bases from J, the junction contained 14 bases not matched to a gene. The CDR3 nucleotides are TGCAGCCTCTGGAATATAGACAGGGGACCTGAAGCTTTCTTT. It encodes CSLWNIDRGPEAFF.

This chain joins TRBV11-2 and TRBJ1-4; maybe TRBD1 (5 bases). This CDR3 region has 18 residues. V was trimmed by 0 bases and J by 0 bases, leaving 14 bases between them. Germline CDR1 SGHAT, CDR2 FQNNGV. DNA for the CDR3: TGTGCCAGCAGCTTAGATCCGGGACTACTTGCAACTAATGAAAAACTGTTTTTT. It is translated as CASSLDPGLLATNEKLFF.

This sequence joins TRBV2 and TRBJ2-5; 11 nucleotides agree with TRBD2. Germline CDR1 reads SNHLY; CDR2 reads FYNNEI. This CDR3 contains 18 residues. V dropped 7 bases and J dropped 0; count of bases not matched to a gene: 13. The CDR3 region is CASISGTSGFGYQETQYF. The CDR3 DNA follows: TGTGCCAGCATTTCCGGGACTAGCGGCTTTGGGTACCAAGAGACCCAGTACTTC.

V usage is TRBV11-2 and J usage is TRBJ1-3; possible D gene TRBD1, 6 bases. V was shortened by 5 bases and J by 8 bases, with 13 bases between the two germline ends. The CDR3 runs 13 residues. Germline lookup yields CDR1 SGHAT and CDR2 FQNNGV. The CDR3 coding sequence is TGTGCCAGCAGCCAGAGGGGGGTTGACACCATATATTTT. Amino acids: CASSQRGVDTIYF. The whole variable domain, remainder taken from reference TRBV11-2 and TRBJ1-3, is EAGVAQSPRYKIIEKRQSVAFWCNPISGHATLYWYQQILGQGPKLLIQFQNNGVVDDSQLPKDRFSAERLKGVDSTLKIQPAKLEDSAVYLCASSQRGVDTIYFGEGSWLTVV.

This clone was seen a single time. The chain recombines TRBV28 with TRBJ2-7, with 7 nucleotides matching TRBD1. The CDR3 runs to 15 residues. V lost 5 bases and J lost 0; bases outside the gene matches: 7. Germline V gene sequence: CDR1 MDHEN, CDR2 SYDVKM. The CDR3 sequence: CASSPDRASSYEQYF. The CDR3 coding sequence is TGTGCCAGCAGTCCCGACAGGGCGAGCTCCTACGAGCAGTACTTC.

Comments on this clone: This sample includes further DNA sequences coding for the same CDR3. The gene calls are TRBV4-1 and TRBJ2-1, with a tentative D call TRBD2 (5 bases). Looked up from germline, CDR1 is MGHRA and CDR2 is YSYEKL. The CDR3 runs to 15 residues. Trimming stripped 1 base from V and 0 bases from J, with 7 bases between. The CDR3 sequence is CASSQVEGSYNEQFF. As DNA, the CDR3 is TGCGCCAGCAGCCAAGTAGAGGGCTCCTACAATGAGCAGTTCTTC.